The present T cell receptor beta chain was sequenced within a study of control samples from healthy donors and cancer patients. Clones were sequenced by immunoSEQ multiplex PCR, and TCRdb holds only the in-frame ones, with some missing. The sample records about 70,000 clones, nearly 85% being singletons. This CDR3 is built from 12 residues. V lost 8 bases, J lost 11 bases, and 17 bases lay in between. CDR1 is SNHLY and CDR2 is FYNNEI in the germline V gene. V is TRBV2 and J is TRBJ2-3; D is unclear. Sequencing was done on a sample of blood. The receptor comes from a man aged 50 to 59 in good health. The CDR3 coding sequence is TGTGCCAGCCGGTATGATGGGAATAGGCAGTATTTT. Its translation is CASRYDGNRQYF.